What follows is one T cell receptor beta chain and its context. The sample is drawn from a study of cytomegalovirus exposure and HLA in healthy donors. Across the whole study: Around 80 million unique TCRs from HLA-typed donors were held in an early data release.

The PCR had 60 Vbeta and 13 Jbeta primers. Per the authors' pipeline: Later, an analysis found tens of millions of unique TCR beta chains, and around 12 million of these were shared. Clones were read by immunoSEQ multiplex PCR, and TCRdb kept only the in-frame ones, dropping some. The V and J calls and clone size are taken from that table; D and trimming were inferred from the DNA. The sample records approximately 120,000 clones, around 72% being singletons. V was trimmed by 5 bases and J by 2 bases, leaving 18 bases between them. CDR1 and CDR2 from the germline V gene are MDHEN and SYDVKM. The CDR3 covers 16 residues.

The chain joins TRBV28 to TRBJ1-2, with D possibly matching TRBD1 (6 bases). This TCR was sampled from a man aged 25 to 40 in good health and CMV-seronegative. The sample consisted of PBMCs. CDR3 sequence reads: CASSPPGERGNYGYTF. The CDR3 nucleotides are TGTGCCAGCAGTCCCCCGGGTGAAAGGGGGAACTATGGCTACACCTTC.